Described below is a single T cell receptor beta chain sequence and its context. Germline V lookup: CDR1 MDHEN, CDR2 SYDVKM. CDR3 length: 14 amino acids. Trimming removed 10 bases from V and 2 bases from J, with 15 bases in between. The entry originates in a study of molecular identifiers for immune sequencing clone quantification. TCRdb ran MiXCR on the PCR reads and lists one entry per CDR3 protein. In the table there are 250,000 to 400,000 distinct CDR3 sequences, 20% to 25% of which are singletons. The TCR originated in a human donor in good health. Some libraries in this study had Jurkat cell RNA spiked in. The source material was naive CD8+ T cells from blood, with Jurkat cell RNA spiked in. Subset reported: FACS-sorted CD8+CD4-CCR7+CD45RA+ naive T cells. This chain joins TRBV28 and TRBJ1-5, with D uncertain. The chain's CDR3 is CATSELNGNQPQHF. CDR3 nucleotide sequence: TGTGCCACCAGCGAGTTGAACGGCAATCAGCCCCAGCATTTT.